This is a list of T cell receptor beta chains from one sample in a study of metastatic and nonmetastatic thyroid tumors. TCRdb reanalyzed the PCR reads via MiXCR. Here the sample spans about 41,000 clones, over 25% being singletons. The source material was blood. These receptors were taken from a male donor with papillary thyroid cancer or a benign thyroid nodule (not recorded which). Some clones in this sample may be carry-over from other donors' samples. Each CDR3 is given with its conserved first and last residue. Fields, in order: CDR3 protein, CDR3 DNA, clone size, J gene, V gene, D gene. D genes are given only for firm matches. A clone size is listed for some rows: how often the clone was seen (once, few, many), or a class if it is expanded.

CAWSWSVAEAFF | TGTGCCTGGAGTTGGTCAGTCGCTGAAGCTTTCTTT | - | TRBJ1-1 | TRBV30 | -
CASSDGPRFGKNIQYF | TGTGCCAGCAGTGACGGTCCCCGTTTTGGAAAAAACATTCAGTACTTC | - | TRBJ2-4 | TRBV6-1 | -
CASSLGPAVGGTDTQYF | TGCGCCAGCAGCTTAGGTCCGGCAGTGGGGGGCACAGATACGCAGTATTTT | once | TRBJ2-3 | TRBV5-1 | -
CAWSLQIMSEAFF | TGTGCCTGGAGCCTACAGATTATGTCTGAAGCTTTCTTT | many | TRBJ1-1 | TRBV30 | -
CSARAPTRGRVVSTDTQYF | TGCAGTGCTAGAGCACCAACACGGGGCAGGGTTGTTAGCACAGATACGCAGTATTTT | - | TRBJ2-3 | TRBV20-1 | -
CASRDRGHSPLHF | TGTGCCAGCAGGGACAGGGGTCATTCACCCCTCCACTTT | many | TRBJ1-6 | TRBV28 | TRBD1
CASSLKGQGSGNTEAFF | TGTGCCAGCAGCTTAAAGGGACAGGGGTCGGGGAACACTGAAGCTTTCTTT | - | TRBJ1-1 | TRBV7-3 | TRBD1
CASSKGVGYNEQFF | TGTGCCAGCAGTAAGGGGGTAGGGTACAATGAGCAGTTCTTC | few | TRBJ2-1 | TRBV27 | -
CASSQTISLSEQYF | TGTGCCAGCAGTCAGACCATTTCCCTGTCCGAGCAGTACTTC | few | TRBJ2-7 | TRBV6-1 | -
CASRHGGCEQYF | TGTGCCAGCAGACACGGTGGATGTGAGCAGTACTTC | few | TRBJ2-7 | TRBV6-1 | -
CASISGEKLSF | TGTGCCAGCATCAGTGGTGAAAAACTGTCTTTT | few | TRBJ1-4 | TRBV12-3/TRBV12-4 | -
CSERGSYEQYF | TGCAGTGAGCGGGGCTCCTACGAGCAGTACTTC | many | TRBJ2-7 | TRBV20-1 | TRBD2
CASGFPGGKLFF | TGTGCTAGTGGTTTCCCTGGGGGAAAACTGTTTTTT | many | TRBJ1-4 | TRBV12-5 | -
CASRPGQNTEAFF | TGTGCCAGCAGACCCGGACAGAACACTGAAGCTTTCTTT | many | TRBJ1-1 | TRBV12-3/TRBV12-4 | -
CATSRDRPVQETQYF | TGTGCCACCAGCAGAGATCGGCCGGTACAAGAGACCCAGTACTTC | many | TRBJ2-5 | TRBV15 | -
CASSSGSVGGGDTEAFF | TGCGCCAGCAGCTCGGGGTCCGTGGGAGGGGGAGACACTGAAGCTTTCTTT | - | TRBJ1-1 | TRBV5-1 | -
CASSLTSGRSGDTQYF | TGTGCCAGCAGCTTAACTTCGGGGCGTTCAGGAGATACGCAGTATTTT | many | TRBJ2-3 | TRBV7-3 | -
CATSQAGSFPDDQYF | TGTGCCACCAGCCAAGCAGGGAGCTTTCCCGACGACCAGTACTTC | few | TRBJ2-7 | TRBV3-1 | -
CASSYSGLQGEQYF | TGTGCCAGCAGTTACTCGGGACTGCAGGGCGAGCAGTACTTC | few | TRBJ2-7 | TRBV6-4 | -
CASSLVSGVAYEQYF | TGTGCCAGCAGCTTAGTCTCCGGGGTGGCCTACGAGCAGTACTTC | - | TRBJ2-7 | TRBV11-2 | -
CASRPGTQYGYTF | TGTGCCAGCAGACCCGGGACACAGTATGGCTACACCTTC | many | TRBJ1-2 | TRBV7-9 | -
CASSPRPDSYNEQFF | TGTGCCAGCAGCCCACGCCCGGACAGCTACAATGAGCAGTTCTTC | many | TRBJ2-1 | TRBV7-3 | -